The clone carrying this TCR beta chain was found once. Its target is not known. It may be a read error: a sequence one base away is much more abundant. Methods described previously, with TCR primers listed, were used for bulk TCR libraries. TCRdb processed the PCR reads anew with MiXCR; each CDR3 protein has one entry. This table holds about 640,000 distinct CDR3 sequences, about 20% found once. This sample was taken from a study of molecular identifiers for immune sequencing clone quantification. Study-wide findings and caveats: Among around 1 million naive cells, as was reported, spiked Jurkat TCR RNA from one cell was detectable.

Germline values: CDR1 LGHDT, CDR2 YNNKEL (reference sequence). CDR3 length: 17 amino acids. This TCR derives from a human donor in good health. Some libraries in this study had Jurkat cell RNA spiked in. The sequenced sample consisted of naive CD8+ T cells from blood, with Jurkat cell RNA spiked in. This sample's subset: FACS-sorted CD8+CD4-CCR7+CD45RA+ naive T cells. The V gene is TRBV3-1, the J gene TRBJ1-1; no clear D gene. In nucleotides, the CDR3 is TGTGCCAGCAGCGCCCTGCAGAGCGAAGGTTTTAACACTGAAGCTTTATTT. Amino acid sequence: CASSALQSEGFNTEALF.